This section outlines one T cell receptor (beta chain) sequence together with its context. This clone qualifies as medium-sized (0.01 to 0.1%). The clone's antigen remains unknown. Within one base of it there is no much larger clone, and no base qualities were kept. Taken from cysteine to phenylalanine, the CDR3 has 15 residues. Left in the record is the CDR3 DNA by itself, 45 bases read in frame from the first base. CDR1 and CDR2, looked up from the germline V gene, are MGHRA and YSYEKL. Trimming removed 0 bases from V and 2 bases from J; the gene matches leave 1 base unexplained. Whole blood was collected in K2EDTA tubes by collaborating institutions according to the institutions' own protocols. Collaborator samples were shipped for TCRbeta analysis as frozen whole blood, isolated PBMCs, or DNA extracted from either sample type. The sample originates from a study of blood T cell repertoires in COVID-19 (dated by TCRdb to 2020 to 2021). Regarding the study in general: Collaborator samples came from the United States, Italy and Spain and covered acute and convalescent phases of COVID-19. The repertoires were made available in a free public database intended to serve as a resource for research on the immune response to SARS-CoV-2. Deeply sampled blood TCRbeta repertoires from subjects exposed to, actively infected with, or recovered from COVID-19 were included in the dataset. The sample metadata nearly always contained a de-identified subject ID, COVID-19 status, age in years and sex. HLA class I and class II types, where available, came from metadata supplied by the sample provider rather than from assay-based typing. Samples were obtained from the ongoing ImmuneRACE study (first 160 participants) and from some 1,300 subjects provided by 6 global collaborators. The material from the prospective study consisted of cDNA or gDNA derived from T cells, B-cell-depleted T cells, or PBMCs.

TCRbeta CDR3 regions were amplified from genomic DNA using the immunoSEQ Assay, a bias-controlled multiplex PCR. The source study handled its data this way. Within the assay, amplification of reference gene primers was used to estimate how many nucleated cells each sample contained. Sequence reads were collapsed and filtered to measure the absolute abundance of every unique TCRbeta CDR3 rearrangement. For each sample, productive Simpson clonality was calculated as the square root of Simpson's diversity index across productive rearrangements. Here the immuneACCESS table is served through TCRdb, limited to in-frame sequences with V and J called. Missing clones are a known gap in these copies; in checked studies unresolved V genes cover under half, and the rest lacks a known reason. V and J calls and clone size come straight from that table; D and trimming were deduced from the DNA. The table for this sample lists about 300,000 clones; about four fifths of them were counted only once. The ten most abundant clones make up approximately 1.1% of the sample.

Results the study describes overall, beyond this receptor: The amount of clinical and demographic metadata varied by source and participant and was provided uncurated.

The sequencing sample was made of peripheral blood. The chain uses TRBV4-1 and TRBJ1-2; a stretch of 9 junction bases matches TRBD1. This clonotype was obtained from a woman aged 45-60 years with acute or convalescent COVID-19. The sequenced DNA is TGCGCCAGCAGCCAAGATGGGACAGGGAACTATGGCTACACCTTC. It is translated as CASSQDGTGNYGYTF.